The 20 T cell receptor beta chains below were found in one sample sequenced in a study of T cell clones after liver transplantation. Profiled with immunoSEQ multiplex PCR; TCRdb holds only in-frame clones, not every one. Among about 24,000 clones, approximately 68% were seen once, and the ten largest hold around 2.9%. The sample in question was CD4+ T cells from blood, obtained before liver transplant. The receptors stem from a human donor who received a liver transplant.

The chain joins TRBV5-1 to TRBJ2-2; 8 bases are shared with TRBD2. The junction had 8 bases not matched to a gene; V was cut back by 4 bases and J by 6 bases. Germline V gene data show CDR1 as SGHRS and CDR2 as YFSETQ. This CDR3 spans 15 amino acids. In DNA form, the CDR3 reads TGCGCCAGCAGCCCCGGGAGGGAGGGGGCCGGGGAGCTGTTTTTT. Protein product: CASSPGREGAGELFF.

The rearrangement uses TRBV5-5 and TRBJ2-1; 8 nucleotides line up with TRBD2. Germline V gene sequence: CDR1 SGHKS, CDR2 YYEKEE (reference sequence). The CDR3 runs 15 residues. Trimming took 4 bases from V and 4 from J; bases not matched to a gene: 7. The DNA of the CDR3 is TGTGCCAGCAGCGGAGGCGGGGGGCGGTACAATGAGCAGTTCTTC. Protein product: CASSGGGGRYNEQFF.

The gene calls are TRBV6-5 and TRBJ1-6, with 9 bases lining up with TRBD1. The length of the CDR3 is 13 residues. V gave up 8 bases and J gave up 10 bases; unmatched junction bases: 6. The germline V gene encodes CDR1 MNHEY and CDR2 SVGAGI. CDR3 sequence reads: CASHRQGGSPLHF. As DNA, the CDR3 is TGTGCCAGCCACCGACAGGGGGGCTCACCCCTCCACTTT.

The chain carries TRBV27 and TRBJ2-7, with 8 bases that match TRBD1. CDR3 length: 15 amino acids. Germline V lookup: CDR1 MNHEY, CDR2 SMNVEV (reference sequence). V gave up 5 bases and J gave up 5 bases; unmatched junction bases: 11. The CDR3 loop is CASSPQGALGNEQYV. CDR3 in DNA: TGTGCCAGCAGTCCGCAGGGGGCCCTCGGGAACGAGCAGTACGTC.

The chain is built from TRBV7-2 and TRBJ2-5, with 7 bases that match TRBD2. CDR3 length equals 13 residues. The V and J ends lost 5 bases and 7 bases, in that order; junction bases with no gene match: 7. The V gene's germline CDR1 is SGHTA and CDR2 FQGNSA. The CDR3: CASSQTSKGTQYF. CDR3 bases: TGTGCCAGCAGCCAGACTAGCAAGGGGACCCAGTACTTC. Variable domain in full (rest from reference TRBV7-2 and TRBJ2-5): GAGVSQSPSNKVTEKGKDVELRCDPISGHTALYWYRQSLGQGLEFLIYFQGNSAPDKSGLPSDRFSAERTGGSVSTLTIQRTQQEDSAVYLCASSQTSKGTQYFGPGTRLLVL.

The chain combines TRBV30 with TRBJ2-2; tentative D call: TRBD1 (6 bases). This CDR3 is 16 amino acids long. Germline loops: CDR1 GTSNPN, CDR2 SVGIG (reference sequence). V lost 3 bases and J lost 4, with 18 bases in between. CDR3 DNA: TGTGCCTGGAGCTTGGGCAGGGGACGGAGCACCGGGGAGCTGTTTTTT. Its protein is CAWSLGRGRSTGELFF.

V usage is TRBV28 and J usage is TRBJ1-5, with D possibly matching TRBD1 (6 bases). CDR3 length: 14 residues. V lost 1 base and J 3 bases, leaving 7 bases between the germline ends. In germline, CDR1 is MDHEN, CDR2 SYDVKM. The CDR3 reads CASSLYRVNQPQHF. The CDR3 nucleotides are TGTGCCAGCAGTTTATACAGGGTCAATCAGCCCCAGCATTTT. Looking up the rest from reference TRBV28 and TRBJ1-5 gives the full variable domain: DVKVTQSSRYLVKRTGEKVFLECVQDMDHENMFWYRQDPGLGLRLIYFSYDVKMKEKGDIPEGYSVSREKKERFSLILESASTNQTSMYLCASSLYRVNQPQHFGDGTRLSIL.

This chain links TRBV6-1 with TRBJ2-5; D is possibly TRBD2 (6 bases). With 0 bases removed from V and 7 bases from J, the gap between germline ends came to 15 bases. Germline V CDR1 and CDR2: MNHNS, SASEGT. The CDR3 is 15 amino acids. CDR3 sequence: CASSEALGAGMTQYF. DNA for the CDR3: TGTGCCAGCAGTGAAGCGCTGGGAGCGGGTATGACCCAGTACTTC.

V is TRBV6-5 and J is TRBJ1-2; D might be TRBD1 (5 bases). Germline V gene data show CDR1 as MNHEY and CDR2 as SVGAGI. The ends were cut back, 6 bases at V and 3 bases at J, with 14 bases in the middle. The CDR3 consists of 14 residues. The CDR3 DNA reads as TGTGCCAGCAGCCGCGGGACTCTGGACTATGGCTACACCTTC. Encoded protein: CASSRGTLDYGYTF.

This clone was detected once. The genes are TRBV11-3 and TRBJ2-5; TRBD2 is a possible D gene (6 bases). Germline V gene data show CDR1 as SGHNT and CDR2 as YENEEA. The CDR3 sequence is 14 residues long. With 0 bases removed from V and 3 bases from J, the gap between germline ends came to 8 bases. This CDR3 is CASSLDRGEETQYF. In nucleotides, the CDR3 is TGTGCCAGCAGCTTAGATCGCGGGGAAGAGACCCAGTACTTC. The variable domain in full, completed from reference TRBV11-3 and TRBJ2-5, reads EAGVVQSPRYKIIEKKQPVAFWCNPISGHNTLYWYLQNLGQGPELLIRYENEEAVDDSQLPKDRFSAERLKGVDSTLKIQPAELGDSAVYLCASSLDRGEETQYFGPGTRLLVL.

This clone was counted once. The J gene is TRBJ2-5, the V gene TRBV5-1; D is perhaps TRBD1 (6 bases). The CDR3 contains 15 residues. V lost 0 bases, J lost 5 bases, and 14 bases lay in between. Germline V lookup: CDR1 SGHRS, CDR2 YFSETQ. The CDR3: CASSLAATQGETQYF. CDR3 DNA sequence: TGCGCCAGCAGCTTGGCGGCCACCCAGGGGGAGACCCAGTACTTC.

The V and J genes are TRBV10-3 and TRBJ2-7, with 10 bases aligning to TRBD1. The germline gives CDR1 ENHRY, CDR2 SYGVKD. Trimming removed 6 bases from V and 5 bases from J; junction bases left unmatched: 10. The CDR3 loop spans 15 amino acids. CDR3 nucleotide sequence: TGTGCCATCAGGCCTGGGACAGGGGATTATGACGAGCAGTACTTC. It encodes CAIRPGTGDYDEQYF.

The chain combines TRBV4-3 with TRBJ1-4; 10 bases align to TRBD1. CDR3 length: 14 residues. The germline gives CDR1 LGHNA, CDR2 YSLEER. The junction had 0 bases not matched to a gene; V was cut back by 3 bases and J by 5 bases. The CDR3 DNA is TGCGCCAGCAGCCAGGACAGGGGGAATGAAAAACTGTTTTTT. As protein: CASSQDRGNEKLFF.

The V and J genes are TRBV19 and TRBJ2-5; TRBD2 is a possible D gene (6 bases). V was shortened by 4 bases and J by 2 bases, with 17 bases between the two germline ends. The CDR3 totals 16 residues. CDR1 is LNHDA, CDR2 SQIVND, per germline (reference sequence). The CDR3 coding sequence is TGTGCCAGTAGTACCAACCGGGACTTCACTCAAGAGACCCAGTACTTC. It specifies CASSTNRDFTQETQYF.

The chain joins TRBV6-1 to TRBJ2-7, with 7 bases identical to TRBD2. J was trimmed by 0 bases and V by 6 bases; bases with no gene match: 2. The CDR3 is 13 residues long. CDR1 is MNHNS and CDR2 is SASEGT in the germline V gene. CDR3 DNA: TGTGCCAGCAGGGGGGGGAGCTCCTACGAGCAGTACTTC. Translation: CASRGGSSYEQYF.

The chain employs TRBV5-4 and TRBJ2-5; TRBD1 aligns across 10 bases. Germline V lookup: CDR1 SGHNT, CDR2 YYREEE (reference sequence). Unmatched junction bases numbered 10, after V lost 3 bases and J lost 5 bases. CDR3 length: 16 residues. The CDR3 spells CASSSRTGGLSETQYF. The CDR3 region has the DNA TGTGCCAGCAGCTCCAGGACAGGGGGGTTGTCGGAGACCCAGTACTTC. The full variable domain, in which reference TRBV5-4 and TRBJ2-5 provide the parts outside the CDR3, is ETGVTQSPTHLIKTRGQQVTLRCSSQSGHNTVSWYQQALGQGPQFIFQYYREEENGRGNFPPRFSGLQFPNYSSELNVNALELDDSALYLCASSSRTGGLSETQYFGPGTRLLVL.

This clone has more than one count but fewer than ten. The chain is built from TRBV19 and TRBJ1-5, with D perhaps TRBD1 (5 bases). CDR1 and CDR2 from the germline V gene are LNHDA and SQIVND (reference sequence). V was shortened by 2 bases and J by 3 bases, with 17 bases between the two germline ends. CDR3 length: 17 amino acids. The CDR3 loop is CASSILWGDRINQPQHF. CDR3 in DNA: TGTGCCAGTAGTATACTTTGGGGCGACAGAATCAATCAGCCCCAGCATTTT.

J is TRBJ2-5 and V is TRBV5-1; D remains ambiguous. The CDR3 extends over 15 amino acids. The ends were cut back, 4 bases at V and 2 bases at J, with 15 bases in the middle. Per the germline V gene, CDR1 is SGHRS and CDR2 is YFSETQ. Here the CDR3 reads CASSLTTLGQETQYF. In nucleotides, the CDR3 is TGCGCCAGCAGCCTAACGACCCTCGGGCAAGAGACCCAGTACTTC.

The V and J genes are TRBV7-2 and TRBJ2-5; D possibly corresponds to TRBD1 (5 bases). Germline-derived CDR1 and CDR2 are SGHTA and FQGNSA. The CDR3 extends over 16 amino acids. Between the trimmed V and J ends, which lost 5 bases and 0 bases, there was a span of 16 bases. As DNA, the CDR3 is TGTGCCAGCAGCCTGGGGCCTAACCTGTACCAAGAGACCCAGTACTTC. It encodes CASSLGPNLYQETQYF.

The chain has TRBV6-5 and TRBJ2-2, with D possibly called TRBD1 or TRBD2 (6 bases each). CDR1 MNHEY and CDR2 SVGAGI come from the germline V gene. The CDR3 consists of 15 residues. Trimming removed 10 bases at V and 1 base at J, with 16 bases between. The CDR3 DNA reads as TGTGCCACCCGGCAGAGGGGGGTGAACACCGGGGAGCTGTTTTTT. Amino acid sequence: CATRQRGVNTGELFF.